Sequencing of this TCR beta chain was carried out in a study of blood T cells in healthy people across ages. V was pared by 0 bases and J by 8 bases, with 19 bases between. CDR1 is DFQATT, CDR2 SNEGSKA, per germline (reference sequence). This CDR3 has 15 amino acids. PCR was performed a second time for 7 to 11 cycles using a sample-barcoded 5' primer and a J-beta primer mix. MiXCR, run by TCRdb on the 5' RACE reads, gives a single entry per CDR3 protein. The data contain over 950,000 distinct CDR3 sequences, 35% to 45% of them singletons. The V call is TRBV20-1, the J call TRBJ1-1; no reliable D call. The sample taken for sequencing was blood. This receptor was identified in a man between 18 and 29 years old in good health. DNA of the CDR3: TGCAGTGCTAGAGATTTCTTGACCTCGACCGGCGAAGCTTTCTTT. Its protein is CSARDFLTSTGEAFF.